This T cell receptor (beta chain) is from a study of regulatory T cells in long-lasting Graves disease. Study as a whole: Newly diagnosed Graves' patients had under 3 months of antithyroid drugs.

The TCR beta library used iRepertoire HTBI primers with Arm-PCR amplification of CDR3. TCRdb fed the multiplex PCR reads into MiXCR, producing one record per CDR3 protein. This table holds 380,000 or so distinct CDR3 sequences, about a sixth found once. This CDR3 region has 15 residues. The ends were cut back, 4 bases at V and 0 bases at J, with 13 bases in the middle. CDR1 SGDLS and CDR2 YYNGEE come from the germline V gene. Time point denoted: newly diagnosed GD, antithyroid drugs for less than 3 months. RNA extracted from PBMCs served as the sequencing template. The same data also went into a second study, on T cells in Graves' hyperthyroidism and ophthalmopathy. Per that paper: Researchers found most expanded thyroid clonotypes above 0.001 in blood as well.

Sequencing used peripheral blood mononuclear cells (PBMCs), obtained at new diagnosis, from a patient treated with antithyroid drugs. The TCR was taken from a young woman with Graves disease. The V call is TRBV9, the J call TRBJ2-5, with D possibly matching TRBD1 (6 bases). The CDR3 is CASSPSDRNQETQYF. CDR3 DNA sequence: TGTGCCAGCAGCCCCTCCGACAGGAACCAAGAGACCCAGTACTTC.